This TCR beta chain comes out of a study of CD8+CD57+ T cells in acquired aplastic anemia. Findings and limits, study-wide: Patients and controls shared 25 to 35 CD8+ CDR3 sequences, highly expressed in patients.

Sequencing was done on patients that had shown CD8+CD57+ cell expansion by flow cytometry. This CDR3 has 14 residues. Trimming stripped 6 bases from V and 3 bases from J, with 15 bases between. In germline, CDR1 is DFQATT, CDR2 SNEGSKA (reference sequence). Ten or more counts support this clonotype. The antigen remains undetermined. Using genomic DNA as the template, TCR beta VDJ and CDR3 profiling was carried out. TCRdb redid the calling of the reads with MiXCR, one entry per CDR3 protein. The table shows about half a million distinct CDR3 sequences, with around 30% occurring only once. The sequence was obtained from a human donor with aplastic anemia. The sequenced sample was sorted CD4+, CD8+, or CD8+CD57+ T cells (not recorded which) from PBMCs. The chain links TRBV20-1 to TRBJ1-5; D possibly corresponds to TRBD1 (6 bases). CDR3 in amino acids: CSASRQAFNQPQHF. As DNA, the CDR3 is TGCAGTGCAAGCCGACAGGCTTTCAATCAGCCCCAGCATTTT.